This entry describes one T cell receptor beta chain. This CDR3 is also generated by other DNA sequences in the sample. This specimen belongs to a study of shared clonotypes between healthy human individuals. The data were produced by immunoSEQ multiplex PCR, yet TCRdb's version contains in-frame clones alone and is incomplete. The repertoire has fewer than 2.5 million clones, under 95% of them found once; the top ten carry 0.36%. The CDR3 contains 15 residues. CDR1 and CDR2 (germline): ENHRY, SYGVKD. V dropped 0 bases and J dropped 1 base, with 8 bases sitting between them. V usage is TRBV10-3 and J usage is TRBJ2-3, with D tentatively TRBD2 (5 bases). Sequencing was carried out using naive CD4+ T cells from PBMCs. Subset: CD45RA+ positively selected. This TCR was recovered from a man younger than 35 in good health. Some clones in this sample may be carry-over from other donors' samples. As DNA, the CDR3 is TGTGCCATCAGTGAGTCCCGGGGAGGCACAGATACGCAGTATTTT. Protein sequence: CAISESRGGTDTQYF.